This T cell receptor (beta chain) stems from a study of CD8 T cells in Susac syndrome. Trimming took 6 bases from V and 7 from J, leaving 12 bases between them. Germline assignment: CDR1 LNHDA and CDR2 SQIVND (reference sequence). The length of the CDR3 is 12 residues. Reverse transcription used about 0.5 to 1 ug RNA and random hexamers. Multiplex PCR with immunoSEQ amplified the TCR beta CDR3 across 54 Vbeta and 13 Jbeta. MiXCR was run by TCRdb on the immunoSEQ multiplex PCR reads, yielding one entry per CDR3 protein. The repertoire holds approximately 140,000 distinct CDR3 sequences, with around 85% as singletons. TCR beta sequences were obtained from blood CD8+ and CD4+ T cells. The multiple sclerosis controls were treatment-naive patients with relapsing-remitting disease that was stable or active.

The TCR sequence derives from a human donor with multiple sclerosis. Sequenced sample: CD8+ T cells from PBMCs. V usage is TRBV19 and J usage is TRBJ1-1; D may be TRBD1 (5 bases). CDR3 sequence: CASRQGFGEAFF. The CDR3 bases are TGTGCCAGTAGGCAGGGATTTGGTGAAGCTTTCTTT.